This T cell receptor beta chain was observed in a study of cytomegalovirus exposure and HLA in healthy donors. Overall study context: The use of the same platform for the 110 or so validation repertoires and the 550 to 850 first-cohort repertoires was reported by a later analysis. General observations from the study: Researchers catalogued around 150 TCR beta chains as cytomegalovirus-associated. Clusters of TCRs from the first cohort tended to co-occur in the roughly 120 validation repertoires (as a later analysis found).

Produced via immunoSEQ multiplex PCR; TCRdb's table is partial and in-frame only. The sample lists hundreds of thousands of clones, more than 80% occurring once. J gave up 7 bases and V 5 bases, and 12 bases lay outside the gene matches. This CDR3 region has 15 residues. The germline CDR1 and CDR2 sequences are SGHTA and FQGNSA. About this clone itself: Its matching antigen is unknown.

The chain has TRBV7-2 and TRBJ2-7; 9 nucleotides agree with TRBD2. This clonotype was sampled from a woman younger than 30 in good health and CMV-seronegative. The sequencing input was PBMCs. The CDR3 reads CASSPQLAGEGEQYF. The CDR3 DNA sequence: TGTGCCAGCAGCCCTCAATTAGCGGGAGAAGGGGAGCAGTACTTC.